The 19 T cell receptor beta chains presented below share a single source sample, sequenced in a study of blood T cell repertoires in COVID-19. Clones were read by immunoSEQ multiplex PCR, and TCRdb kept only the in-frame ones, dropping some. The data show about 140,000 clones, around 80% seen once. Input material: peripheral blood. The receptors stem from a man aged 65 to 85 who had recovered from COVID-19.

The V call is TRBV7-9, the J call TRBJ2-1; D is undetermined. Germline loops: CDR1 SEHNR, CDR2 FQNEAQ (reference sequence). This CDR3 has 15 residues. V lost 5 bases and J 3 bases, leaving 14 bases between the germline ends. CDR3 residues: CASSPPLEDYNEQFF. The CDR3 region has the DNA TGTGCCAGCAGCCCCCCATTAGAGGACTACAATGAGCAGTTCTTC.

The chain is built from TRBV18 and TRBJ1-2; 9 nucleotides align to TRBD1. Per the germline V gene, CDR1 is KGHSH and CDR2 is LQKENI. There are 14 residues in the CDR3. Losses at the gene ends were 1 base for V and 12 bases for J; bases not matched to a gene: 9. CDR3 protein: CASSPLDRGGVHTF. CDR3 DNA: TGTGCCAGCTCACCACTGGACAGGGGTGGTGTGCACACCTTC.

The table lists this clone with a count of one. The CDR3 DNA reads TGCAGTGCTAGACTAGAGACCCAGTACTTC. As protein: CSARLETQYF. The rearrangement links TRBV20-1 to TRBJ2-5, with D unresolved. V lost 2 bases and J lost 4, with 2 bases in between. Germline V gene lookup returns CDR1 DFQATT and CDR2 SNEGSKA (reference sequence). This CDR3 contains 10 residues.

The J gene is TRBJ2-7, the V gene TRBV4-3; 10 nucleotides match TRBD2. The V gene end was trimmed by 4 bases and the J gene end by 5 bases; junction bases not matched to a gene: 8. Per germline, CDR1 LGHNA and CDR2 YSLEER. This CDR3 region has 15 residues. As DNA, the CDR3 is TGCGCCAGCAGCCGAATTACTAGCGGGGCGGACGAGCAGTACTTC. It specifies CASSRITSGADEQYF.

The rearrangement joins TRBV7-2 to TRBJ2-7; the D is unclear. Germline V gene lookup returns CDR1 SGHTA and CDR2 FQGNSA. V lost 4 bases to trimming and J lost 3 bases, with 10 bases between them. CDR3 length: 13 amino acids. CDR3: CASSSRRLYEQYF. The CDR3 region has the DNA TGTGCCAGCAGCTCCAGACGACTCTACGAGCAGTACTTC.

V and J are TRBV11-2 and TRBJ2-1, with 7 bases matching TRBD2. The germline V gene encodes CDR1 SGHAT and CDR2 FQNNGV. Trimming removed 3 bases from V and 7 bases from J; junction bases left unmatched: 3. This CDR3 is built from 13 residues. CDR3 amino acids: CASSFWRENEQFF. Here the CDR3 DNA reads TGTGCCAGCAGCTTCTGGCGGGAGAATGAGCAGTTCTTC.

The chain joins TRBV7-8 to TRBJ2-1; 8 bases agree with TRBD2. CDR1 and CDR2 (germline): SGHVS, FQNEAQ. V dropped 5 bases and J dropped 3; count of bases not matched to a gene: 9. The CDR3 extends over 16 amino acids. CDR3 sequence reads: CASSMKRESFYNEQFF. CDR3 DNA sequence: TGTGCCAGCAGCATGAAGCGGGAGTCATTCTACAATGAGCAGTTCTTC.

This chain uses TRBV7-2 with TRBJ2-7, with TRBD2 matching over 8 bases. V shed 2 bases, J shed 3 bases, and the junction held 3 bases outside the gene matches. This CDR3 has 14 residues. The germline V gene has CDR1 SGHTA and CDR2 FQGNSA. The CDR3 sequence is CASSLSSGVYEQYF. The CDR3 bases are TGTGCCAGCAGCTTAAGTAGCGGGGTCTACGAGCAGTACTTC.

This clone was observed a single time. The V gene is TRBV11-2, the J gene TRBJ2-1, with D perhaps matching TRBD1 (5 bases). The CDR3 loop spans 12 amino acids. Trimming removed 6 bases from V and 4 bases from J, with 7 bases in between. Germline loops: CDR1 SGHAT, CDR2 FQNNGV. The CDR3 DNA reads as TGTGCCAGCAGACCAGGGTACAATGAGCAGTTCTTC. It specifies CASRPGYNEQFF.

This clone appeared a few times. The CDR3 protein is CATQTSGRGPYNEQFF. CDR3 bases: TGTGCCACCCAGACTAGCGGGAGAGGCCCCTACAATGAGCAGTTCTTC. This sequence joins TRBV2 and TRBJ2-1, with 12 positions matching TRBD2. After removal of 10 bases from V and 2 bases from J, the junction contained 9 bases not matched to a gene. The CDR3 is made up of 16 amino acids. Germline loops: CDR1 SNHLY, CDR2 FYNNEI.

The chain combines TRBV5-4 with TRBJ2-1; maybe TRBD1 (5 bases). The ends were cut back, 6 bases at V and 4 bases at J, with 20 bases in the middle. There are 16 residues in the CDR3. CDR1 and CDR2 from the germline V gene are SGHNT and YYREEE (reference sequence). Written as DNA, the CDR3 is TGTGCCAGCACCAAGGGGCCGAGGTCGTCGTACAATGAGCAGTTCTTC. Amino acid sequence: CASTKGPRSSYNEQFF.

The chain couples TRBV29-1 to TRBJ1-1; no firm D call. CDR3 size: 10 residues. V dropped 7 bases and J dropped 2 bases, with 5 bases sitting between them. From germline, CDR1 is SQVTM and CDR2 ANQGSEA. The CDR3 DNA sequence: TGCAGCGCATCTAACACTGAAGCTTTCTTT. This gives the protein CSASNTEAFF. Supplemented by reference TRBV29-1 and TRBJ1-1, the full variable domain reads SAVISQKPSRDICQRGTSLTIQCQVDSQVTMMFWYRQQPGQSLTLIATANQGSEATYESGFVIDKFPISRPNLTFSTLTVSNMSPEDSSIYLCSASNTEAFFGQGTRLTVV.

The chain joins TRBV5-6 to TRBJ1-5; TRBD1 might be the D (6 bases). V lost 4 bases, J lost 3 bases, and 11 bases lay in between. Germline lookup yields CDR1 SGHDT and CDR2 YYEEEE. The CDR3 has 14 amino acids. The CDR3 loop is CASSIRGHNQPQHF. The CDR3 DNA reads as TGTGCCAGCAGCATCAGGGGACACAATCAGCCCCAGCATTTT.

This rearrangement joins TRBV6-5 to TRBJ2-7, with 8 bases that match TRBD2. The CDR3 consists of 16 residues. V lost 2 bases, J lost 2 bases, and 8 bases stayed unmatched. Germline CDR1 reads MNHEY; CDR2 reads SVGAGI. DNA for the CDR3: TGTGCCAGCAGTTACCAGGCGGGAGGAATAACCTACGAGCAGTACTTC. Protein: CASSYQAGGITYEQYF.

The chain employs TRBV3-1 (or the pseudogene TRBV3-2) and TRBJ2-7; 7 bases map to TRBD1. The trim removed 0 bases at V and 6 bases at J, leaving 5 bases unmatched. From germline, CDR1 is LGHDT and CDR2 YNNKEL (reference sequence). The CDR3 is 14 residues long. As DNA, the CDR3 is TGTGCCAGCAGCCAAGAAGGGGCAGGGGGCGAGCAGTACTTC. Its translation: CASSQEGAGGEQYF.

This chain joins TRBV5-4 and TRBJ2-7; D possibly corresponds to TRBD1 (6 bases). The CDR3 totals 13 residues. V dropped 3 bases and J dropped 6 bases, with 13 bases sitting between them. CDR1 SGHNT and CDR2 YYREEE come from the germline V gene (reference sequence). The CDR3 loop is CASSSTGIIEQYF. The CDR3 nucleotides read TGTGCCAGCAGCTCTACAGGGATAATCGAGCAGTACTTC.

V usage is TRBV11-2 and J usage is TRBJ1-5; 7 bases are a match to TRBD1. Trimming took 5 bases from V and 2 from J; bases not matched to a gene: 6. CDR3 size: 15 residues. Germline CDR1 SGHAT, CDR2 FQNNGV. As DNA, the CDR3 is TGTGCCAGCAGCCCTACAGGGGCGGGCAATCAGCCCCAGCATTTT. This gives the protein CASSPTGAGNQPQHF.

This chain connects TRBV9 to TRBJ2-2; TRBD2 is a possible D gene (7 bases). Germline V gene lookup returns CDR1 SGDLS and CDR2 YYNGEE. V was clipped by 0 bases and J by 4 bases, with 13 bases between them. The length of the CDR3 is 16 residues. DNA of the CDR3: TGTGCCAGCAGCGTAGCTTCCGGGGGGCTCACCGGGGAGCTGTTTTTT. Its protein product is CASSVASGGLTGELFF.

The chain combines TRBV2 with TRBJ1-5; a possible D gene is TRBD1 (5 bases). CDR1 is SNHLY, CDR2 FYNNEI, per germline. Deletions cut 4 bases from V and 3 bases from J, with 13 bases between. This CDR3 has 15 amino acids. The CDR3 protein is CASSAQGIDNQPQHF. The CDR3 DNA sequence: TGTGCCAGCAGTGCGCAGGGTATCGACAATCAGCCCCAGCATTTT.